This TCR beta chain was obtained from a study of cytomegalovirus exposure and HLA in healthy donors. Study-wide results and limits: A reported reduction in N-insertions relative to the 666-donor mean was seen in an Asian-associated ancestry cluster in a later analysis. Researchers reported in a later analysis that a missense DCLRE1C variant was tied to TCR beta V- and J-gene trimming. Analyses of presence/absence relied on an assumption of roughly uniform sequencing depth across donors.

The CDR3 has 14 amino acids. V was trimmed by 5 bases and J by 0 bases, leaving 10 bases between them. CDR1 is MNHNS, CDR2 SASEGT, per germline. Amplification used 60 Vbeta primers and 13 Jbeta primers. Only in-frame clones appear in the TCRdb table, and some are missing; sequencing was by immunoSEQ multiplex PCR. Here the sample spans 95,000 to 110,000 clones, about 72% being singletons. Comments on this clone: The antigen is unknown.

The chain carries TRBV6-1 and TRBJ1-1; D unresolved. The sequenced sample was PBMCs. The sequence was collected from a man aged 18-30 years in good health and CMV-seronegative. CDR3 sequence (DNA): TGTGCCAGCAGTTTGAGCAACCTGAACACTGAAGCTTTCTTT. Translation: CASSLSNLNTEAFF.